The rows below give T cell receptor beta chains drawn from one sample of a study of T cell therapy after organ transplantation. Generated by immunoSEQ multiplex PCR, the TCRdb table keeps only in-frame clones and is missing some. There are 3,500 to 4,500 clones in the sample; about two thirds occur only once, and 35% to 45% lies in the top ten. The antigens these receptors bind are not known. The sample here was CD8+ T cells from blood, taken after autologous CMV-specific T cell therapy. The source is a human patient who had received a solid organ transplant and had CMV disease. Some T cells may be graft donor cells. Both conserved end residues are part of each CDR3. The D gene is left open where the match is weak. The size entry is marked missing in some rows and otherwise reads once, few, many or a size class.

J gene	D gene	V gene	clone size	CDR3 protein	CDR3 DNA
TRBJ2-5	TRBD1	TRBV7-9	-	CASSFFLGQGETQYF	TGTGCCAGCAGCTTTTTTCTGGGACAGGGTGAGACCCAGTACTTC
TRBJ2-5	-	TRBV5-6	-	CASSLDQNKETQYF	TGTGCCAGCAGCTTGGATCAGAATAAAGAGACCCAGTACTTC
TRBJ2-2	-	TRBV4-1	few	CASSPRLRANTGELFF	TGCGCCAGCAGCCCACGACTCCGTGCGAACACCGGGGAGCTGTTTTTT
TRBJ2-5	TRBD1	TRBV19	-	CASSTGTASAQETQYF	TGTGCCAGTAGTACAGGGACAGCCAGTGCACAAGAGACCCAGTACTTC
TRBJ1-1	TRBD1	TRBV27	once	CASSLQYRGRGTEAFF	TGTGCCAGCAGTCTCCAATACAGGGGTAGGGGCACTGAAGCTTTCTTT
TRBJ2-1	-	TRBV30	-	CAWSVLGLAEYNEQFF	TGTGCCTGGAGTGTACTAGGGCTAGCCGAATACAATGAGCAGTTCTTC
TRBJ2-5	-	TRBV7-8	-	CASSSEGDGPQETQYF	TGTGCCAGCAGCTCAGAGGGGGACGGACCCCAAGAGACCCAGTACTTC
TRBJ2-4	-	TRBV27	-	CASSPPGLKNIQYF	TGTGCCAGCAGTCCCCCGGGGCTTAAAAACATTCAGTACTTC
TRBJ1-2	-	TRBV13	few	CASSPLGGEENYGYTF	TGTGCCAGCAGCCCACTAGGGGGGGAGGAGAACTATGGCTACACCTTC
TRBJ2-5	TRBD1	TRBV13	-	CASSPDGTGEETQYF	TGTGCCAGCAGCCCTGATGGGACAGGGGAAGAGACCCAGTACTTC
TRBJ2-7	-	TRBV29-1	-	CSVALTSSYEQYF	TGCAGCGTCGCCCTGACGAGCTCCTACGAGCAGTACTTC
TRBJ1-1	-	TRBV7-9	few	CASSPRPPTNVAFF	TGTGCCAGCAGCCCTAGGCCCCCGACTAACGTGGCTTTCTTT
TRBJ1-1	-	TRBV27	-	CASSLGTSAEAFF	TGTGCCAGCAGTCTGGGGACGTCGGCTGAAGCTTTCTTT
TRBJ2-5	TRBD2	TRBV2	-	CASSAHGLAGRWETQYF	TGTGCCAGCAGTGCACACGGACTAGCGGGAAGGTGGGAGACCCAGTACTTC
TRBJ1-1	-	TRBV11-2	-	CASRNGGTEAFF	TGTGCCAGCAGAAATGGGGGCACTGAAGCTTTCTTT
TRBJ2-5	-	TRBV19	-	CASSIGAANQETQYF	TGTGCCAGTAGTATAGGTGCGGCCAACCAAGAGACCCAGTACTTC
TRBJ2-1	TRBD2	TRBV6-4	few	CASSEHGGRYNEQFF	TGTGCCAGCAGCGAGCACGGCGGGAGGTACAATGAGCAGTTCTTC
TRBJ2-1	TRBD2	TRBV27	-	CASSPQGLAGGSPKEQFF	TGTGCCAGCAGTCCGCAGGGACTAGCGGGAGGGTCCCCTAAGGAGCAGTTCTTC
TRBJ1-1	-	TRBV19	-	CASSIDSSNTEAFF	TGTGCCAGTAGTATAGACAGCTCGAACACTGAAGCTTTCTTT
TRBJ1-5	-	TRBV29-1	once	CSVLSSNQPQHF	TGCAGCGTTCTGAGCAGCAATCAGCCCCAGCATTTT
TRBJ2-1	TRBD2	TRBV29-1	-	CSVEWLAVFNEQFF	TGCAGCGTTGAATGGCTAGCGGTTTTCAATGAGCAGTTCTTC
TRBJ2-2	-	TRBV7-6	-	CASSLGPGVGNTGELFF	TGTGCCAGCAGCTTAGGCCCAGGGGTGGGGAACACCGGGGAGCTGTTTTTT
TRBJ2-5	-	TRBV15	-	CATSRPPPSRETQYF	TGTGCCACCAGCAGACCTCCTCCCTCCCGGGAGACCCAGTACTTC
TRBJ2-5	TRBD2	TRBV18	-	CASSPPGLAGFRPETQYF	TGTGCCAGCTCACCCCCGGGACTAGCGGGATTTAGGCCAGAGACCCAGTACTTC
TRBJ2-1	-	TRBV27	-	CASHKSMDEQFF	TGTGCCAGCCACAAGTCAATGGATGAGCAGTTCTTC
TRBJ2-2	-	TRBV7-6	-	CASSLDGGELFF	TGTGCCAGCAGCTTAGATGGCGGGGAGCTGTTTTTT
TRBJ2-3	-	TRBV6-6	-	CASSPPGRGPTDTQYF	TGTGCCAGCAGTCCACCTGGACGGGGGCCCACAGATACGCAGTATTTT
TRBJ2-1	TRBD2	TRBV7-8	-	CASSLGTSGRALYNEQFF	TGTGCCAGCAGCTTAGGGACTAGCGGGAGGGCCTTGTACAATGAGCAGTTCTTC
TRBJ2-3	-	TRBV7-9	-	CASSLVGGQLDTQYF	TGTGCCAGCAGCTTAGTCGGGGGGCAACTGGATACGCAGTATTTT
TRBJ2-5	-	TRBV5-1	medium-sized	CASSSTPQGWETQYF	TGCGCCAGCAGCTCCACGCCCCAGGGGTGGGAGACCCAGTACTTC
TRBJ2-3	-	TRBV19	-	CASSIKPFTDTQYF	TGTGCCAGTAGTATAAAGCCCTTCACAGATACGCAGTATTTT
TRBJ2-2	TRBD1	TRBV7-6	-	CASSTGQGDTGELFF	TGTGCCAGCAGCACCGGACAGGGAGACACCGGGGAGCTGTTTTTT
TRBJ2-3	TRBD2	TRBV5-6	-	CASSPTSGRLDTQYF	TGTGCCAGCAGCCCCACTAGCGGGAGGCTCGATACGCAGTATTTT
TRBJ2-1	TRBD2	TRBV6-4	-	CASSDGGTSGSYNEQFF	TGTGCCAGCAGTGACGGGGGGACTAGCGGGTCCTACAATGAGCAGTTCTTC
TRBJ2-7	-	TRBV5-1	-	CASSLGGGDEQYF	TGCGCCAGCAGCTTGGGTGGGGGCGACGAGCAGTACTTC
TRBJ2-3	TRBD1	TRBV13	once	CASSPEGQGALSTDTQYF	TGTGCCAGCAGTCCAGAGGGGCAGGGGGCGCTTAGCACAGATACGCAGTATTTT
TRBJ2-2	-	TRBV4-2	-	CASGPEDTGELFF	TGTGCCAGTGGGCCGGAGGACACCGGGGAGCTGTTTTTT
TRBJ2-5	-	TRBV5-8	-	CASSLSWETQYF	TGTGCCAGCAGCTTGTCCTGGGAGACCCAGTACTTC
TRBJ2-1	-	TRBV29-1	-	CSVEDWGRNEQFF	TGCAGCGTTGAGGACTGGGGGAGAAATGAGCAGTTCTTC
TRBJ2-6	-	TRBV30	few	CAWSAPGISGANVLTF	TGTGCCTGGAGTGCGCCCGGGATCTCTGGGGCCAACGTCCTGACTTTC
TRBJ2-1	TRBD1	TRBV13	-	CASSLVFGTGRSYNEQFF	TGTGCCAGCAGCTTAGTTTTCGGGACAGGGCGATCCTACAATGAGCAGTTCTTC
TRBJ2-2	-	TRBV27	-	CASSLGATNTGELFF	TGTGCCAGCAGTTTAGGGGCAACAAACACCGGGGAGCTGTTTTTT
TRBJ2-1	-	TRBV6-1	-	CASSLQVDEQFF	TGTGCCAGCAGTTTACAGGTCGATGAGCAGTTCTTC
TRBJ1-5	-	TRBV19	few	CASSIGFGSGNQPQHF	TGTGCCAGTAGTATAGGCTTCGGGTCGGGCAATCAGCCCCAGCATTTT
TRBJ2-3	-	TRBV21-1	-	CASSGQGATDTQYF	TGTGCCAGCAGCGGACAGGGGGCCACAGATACGCAGTATTTT
TRBJ1-1	-	TRBV5-8	-	CASSFGSALEAFF	TGTGCCAGCAGCTTCGGGTCGGCACTCGAAGCTTTCTTT
TRBJ2-2	-	TRBV19	-	CDLCKVGEHRGAVF	TGTGATCTTTGCAAGGTGGGGGAACACCGGGGAGCTGTTTTT
TRBJ2-3	-	TRBV5-1	medium-sized	CASSIGTDRTDTQYF	TGCGCCAGCAGCATAGGGACTGACCGCACAGATACGCAGTATTTT
TRBJ2-5	-	TRBV7-9	-	CASSFLRETQYF	TGTGCCAGCAGTTTTCTCCGGGAGACCCAGTACTTC